The 10 T cell receptor beta chains given below trace back to one sample, sequenced in a study of cytomegalovirus exposure and HLA in healthy donors. The PCR made use of 60 Vbeta and 13 Jbeta primers. Clones were read by immunoSEQ multiplex PCR, and TCRdb kept only the in-frame ones, dropping some. This sample has approximately 180,000 clones, with about 13% found just once. The sequenced material came from PBMCs. Receptors originate from a man aged 50 or older in good health and CMV-seropositive.

The chain uses TRBV19 and TRBJ1-4, with D perhaps TRBD1 (5 bases). This CDR3 contains 16 residues. V dropped 4 bases and J dropped 8 bases, with 20 bases sitting between them. Germline CDR1 and CDR2: LNHDA and SQIVND (reference sequence). CDR3 sequence (DNA): TGTGCCAGTAGTAGGGAGGGGCTCTTACGGGGGGAAAAACTGTTTTTT. This codes for CASSREGLLRGEKLFF.

This chain uses TRBV21-1 with TRBJ2-2; the table's D call, TRBD2, has no DNA check behind it. TRBV21-1 is termed a pseudogene. The length of the CDR3 is 15 residues. The CDR3 DNA reads TGTGCCAGCTCCAAAAGACGGGAGCACACCGGGGAGCTGTTTTTT. This translates into CASSKRREHTGELFF.

This sequence joins TRBV9 and TRBJ2-2; the match to TRBD2 covers 14 bases. Germline CDR1 is SGDLS and CDR2 is YYNGEE. Unmatched junction bases numbered 5, after V lost 4 bases and J lost 6 bases. This CDR3 region has 16 residues. CDR3 residues: CASSFRLAGGSGELFF. CDR3 sequence (DNA): TGTGCCAGCAGCTTTAGACTAGCGGGAGGGTCCGGGGAGCTGTTTTTT.

The J gene is TRBJ1-2, the V gene TRBV7-9; 9 bases map to TRBD1. V was pared by 5 bases and J by 9 bases, with 4 bases of the junction left unmatched. CDR3 size: 12 residues. CDR1 SEHNR and CDR2 FQNEAQ come from the germline V gene (reference sequence). The CDR3: CASSGTGLSYTF. For the CDR3, the DNA is TGTGCCAGCAGCGGGACAGGGCTTAGCTACACCTTC. Full variable domain (outside the CDR3, taken from reference TRBV7-9 and TRBJ1-2): DTGVSQNPRHKITKRGQNVTFRCDPISEHNRLYWYRQTLGQGPEFLTYFQNEAQLEKSRLLSDRFSAERPKGSFSTLEIQRTEQGDSAMYLCASSGTGLSYTFGSGTRLTVV.

The chain employs TRBV19 and TRBJ1-2; D is perhaps TRBD1 (6 bases). V dropped 5 bases and J dropped 5 bases, with 9 bases sitting between them. The CDR3 has 12 residues. Germline CDR1 is LNHDA and CDR2 is SQIVND (reference sequence). The DNA of the CDR3 is TGTGCCAGTAGTGGGCAGGGGTATGGCTACACCTTC. Amino acids: CASSGQGYGYTF.

Concerning this clone: Other DNA sequences in this specimen translate into the identical CDR3. V and J are TRBV5-6 and TRBJ1-2, with TRBD1 as a possible D gene (5 bases). V lost 2 bases to trimming and J lost 4 bases, with 12 bases between them. The CDR3 runs 14 residues. Germline values: CDR1 SGHDT, CDR2 YYEEEE. The chain's CDR3 is CASSFGSTGYGYTF. The CDR3 DNA reads as TGTGCCAGCAGCTTTGGGTCTACAGGCTATGGCTACACCTTC.

This clone occurred a few times. The genes are TRBV5-1 and TRBJ2-2; 8 bases agree with TRBD1. V was clipped by 0 bases and J by 1 base; unmatched bases: 5. The CDR3 totals 17 residues. Germline assignment: CDR1 SGHRS and CDR2 YFSETQ. As DNA, the CDR3 is TGCGCCAGCAGCTTGGCCTCCGGGACAGGGAACACCGGGGAGCTGTTTTTT. Protein: CASSLASGTGNTGELFF.

The chain recombines TRBV7-2 with TRBJ2-5; 15 nucleotides align to TRBD2. V lost 5 bases to trimming and J lost 5 bases; unmatched junction nucleotides: 6. From germline, CDR1 is SGHTA and CDR2 FQGNSA. The CDR3 loop spans 16 amino acids. The DNA of the CDR3 is TGTGCCAGCAGCGCCGGGACTAGCGGGGGGCAGGAGACCCAGTACTTC. This gives the protein CASSAGTSGGQETQYF.

The chain links TRBV19 to TRBJ2-2; 10 positions agree with TRBD2. Trimming removed 5 bases from V and 7 bases from J; junction bases left unmatched: 10. The CDR3 is made up of 16 amino acids. Germline CDR1 LNHDA, CDR2 SQIVND (reference sequence). CDR3 in amino acids: CASSSQGGTSDGELFF. CDR3 bases: TGTGCCAGTAGTTCCCAAGGAGGGACTAGCGACGGGGAGCTGTTTTTT.

The chain is built from TRBV10-3 and TRBJ1-1; 7 bases are a match to TRBD1. The CDR3 has 16 amino acids. The V gene end was trimmed by 6 bases and the J gene end by 4 bases; junction bases not matched to a gene: 14. Germline assignment: CDR1 ENHRY and CDR2 SYGVKD. The DNA of the CDR3 is TGTGCCATCAGCTCAAACCCGACAGGGTCGGGCACTGAAGCTTTCTTT. Translating it yields CAISSNPTGSGTEAFF.